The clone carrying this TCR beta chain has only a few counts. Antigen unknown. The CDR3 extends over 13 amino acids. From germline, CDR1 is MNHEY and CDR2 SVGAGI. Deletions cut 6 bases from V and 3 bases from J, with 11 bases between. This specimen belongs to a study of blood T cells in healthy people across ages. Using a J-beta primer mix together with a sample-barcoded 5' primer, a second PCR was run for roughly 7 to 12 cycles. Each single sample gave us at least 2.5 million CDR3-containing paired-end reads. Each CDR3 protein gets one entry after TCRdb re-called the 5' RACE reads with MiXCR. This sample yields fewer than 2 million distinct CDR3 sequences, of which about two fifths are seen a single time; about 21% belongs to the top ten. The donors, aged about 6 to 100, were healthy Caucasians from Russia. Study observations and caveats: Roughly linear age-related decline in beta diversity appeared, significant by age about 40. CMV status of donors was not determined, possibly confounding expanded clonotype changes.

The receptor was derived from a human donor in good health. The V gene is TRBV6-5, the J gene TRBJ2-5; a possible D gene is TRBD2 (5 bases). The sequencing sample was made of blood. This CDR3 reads CASSRGREETQYF. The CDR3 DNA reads TGTGCCAGCAGCCGCGGGCGAGAAGAGACCCAGTACTTC.